The 5 T cell receptor beta chains reported below all come from one sample, sequenced in a study of blood T cell repertoires in COVID-19. Data came from immunoSEQ multiplex PCR; TCRdb stores just in-frame clones and leaves some out. The profile covers some 210,000 clones, with around four fifths appearing a single time and approximately 8% taken by the ten largest. The sample was peripheral blood. Every receptor here comes from a woman aged 45-65 years with active or convalescent COVID-19.

V and J are TRBV18 and TRBJ2-3; D ambiguous. The length of the CDR3 is 12 residues. Per germline, CDR1 KGHSH and CDR2 LQKENI. The germline V and J ends were trimmed by 6 bases and 2 bases, with 6 bases remaining between them. CDR3 DNA sequence: TGTGCCAGCTCCTTCTTCACAGATACGCAGTATTTT. Its translation: CASSFFTDTQYF.

J is TRBJ2-5 and V is TRBV11-2, with D perhaps TRBD2 (6 bases). Germline CDR1 and CDR2: SGHAT and FQNNGV. The CDR3 sequence is 15 residues long. V was clipped by 0 bases and J by 9 bases, with 17 bases between them. CDR3 amino acids: CASSLERSGVMAQYF. CDR3 DNA: TGTGCCAGCAGCTTAGAGCGTTCGGGGGTGATGGCCCAGTACTTC.

This clone was seen a single time. The rearrangement uses TRBV30 and TRBJ2-7; D gene unclear. The CDR3 runs to 11 residues. Per germline, CDR1 GTSNPN and CDR2 SVGIG (reference sequence). V lost 2 bases and J lost 6, with 8 bases in between. The CDR3 nucleotides read TGTGCCTGGAGTACTGTGTCCGAGCAGTACTTC. Protein sequence: CAWSTVSEQYF.

The chain has TRBV28 and TRBJ1-1; no reliable D call. The CDR3 runs 15 residues. Trimming removed 1 base at V and 4 bases at J, with 13 bases between. Germline CDR1 and CDR2: MDHEN and SYDVKM. The CDR3 sequence is CASSLYGLRSTEAFF. In DNA form, the CDR3 reads TGTGCCAGCAGTTTATATGGACTTCGGTCCACTGAAGCTTTCTTT.

Here the CDR3 reads CASSFPGVAPAFF. The CDR3 DNA sequence: TGTGCCAGCAGCTTCCCAGGGGTGGCCCCAGCTTTCTTT. V gene TRBV5-6 combines with J gene TRBJ1-1; perhaps TRBD1 as D (6 bases). The CDR3 loop spans 13 amino acids. Trimming removed 2 bases at V and 10 bases at J, with 15 bases between. CDR1 SGHDT and CDR2 YYEEEE come from the germline V gene.